This T cell receptor beta chain was obtained from a study of shared clonotypes between healthy human individuals. As for the study in general: Researchers assigned three CD4 naive, three CD4 memory, two CD8 naive and one CD8 memory plate to each donor. Overall study findings and caveats: Richness estimates generally favored naive over memory subsets.

Clones were read by immunoSEQ multiplex PCR, and TCRdb kept only the in-frame ones, dropping some. The sample carries around 510,000 clones, roughly 95% recorded once. Worth noting for this clone: Its antigen is unknown.

CDR1 is LGHNA and CDR2 is YNFKEQ in the germline V gene. The CDR3 is 18 residues long. The source of this sequence is a woman aged 25 to 45 in good health. The source material was naive CD4+ T cells sorted from blood. Subset noted: CD45RA+ positively selected. The gene calls are TRBV4-2 and TRBJ2-5; TRBD2 agrees at 8 bases. The DNA matches TRBJ2-7 better at its end, which makes the J call doubtful. As DNA, the CDR3 is TGTGCCAGCAGCCAAGATTGGGTGGGAGGAGCGGGAGAATGCGAGCAGTACTTC. Protein sequence: CASSQDWVGGAGECEQYF.